Listed here are 5 T cell receptor beta chains from one sample, sequenced in a study of shared T cell receptors in the human thymus. The table came from immunoSEQ multiplex PCR; TCRdb's copy has only in-frame clones and leaves some out. In the table there are about 660,000 clones, roughly 90% of which are singletons. These data also featured in a second study, about human thymus T cells.

Specimen: thymocytes. The receptors shown here come from a boy less than two years old with a congenital heart defect.

This chain joins TRBV7-9 and TRBJ2-1; 14 nucleotides align to TRBD2. The CDR3 consists of 16 residues. Germline CDR1 SEHNR, CDR2 FQNEAQ (reference sequence). V shed 1 base, J shed 5 bases, and the junction held 1 base outside the gene matches. DNA of the CDR3: TGTGCCAGCAGCTTAGGGGGACTAGCGGGAGACAATGAGCAGTTCTTC. It yields the protein CASSLGGLAGDNEQFF.

The V call is TRBV14, the J call TRBJ2-5; a possible D gene is TRBD1 (6 bases). Trimming stripped 0 bases from V and 2 bases from J, with 10 bases between. Germline assignment: CDR1 SGHDN and CDR2 FVKESK. The CDR3 covers 15 residues. CDR3 DNA: TGTGCCAGCAGCCAAGATTTAGGGGGACAAGAGACCCAGTACTTC. Encoded protein: CASSQDLGGQETQYF.

This clone was seen just once. The J gene is TRBJ2-2, the V gene TRBV2; D is uncertain. V lost 2 bases and J 1 base, leaving 11 bases between the germline ends. The CDR3 contains 16 residues. The germline V gene has CDR1 SNHLY and CDR2 FYNNEI. DNA of the CDR3: TGTGCCAGCAGTGAAACGAGAGAGCAGAACACCGGGGAGCTGTTTTTT. Its protein is CASSETREQNTGELFF.

The chain couples TRBV6-1 to TRBJ2-5; 10 bases are shared with TRBD2. V trimming: 1 base; J trimming: 3 bases; junction bases outside the gene matches: 5. The CDR3 covers 16 residues. The V gene's germline CDR1 is MNHNS and CDR2 SASEGT. The CDR3 here is CASSEGTSGSKETQYF. CDR3 sequence (DNA): TGTGCCAGCAGTGAAGGGACTAGCGGCTCTAAAGAGACCCAGTACTTC.

V usage is TRBV7-2 and J usage is TRBJ2-7; 9 bases line up with TRBD2. The germline V gene encodes CDR1 SGHTA and CDR2 FQGNSA. The CDR3 covers 17 residues. The V segment lost 1 base and the J segment 6 bases; nucleotides outside the gene matches: 13. The CDR3 DNA follows: TGTGCCAGCAGCTTAGTAGCTAGCGGGGCCCCGGTATGCGAGCAGTACTTC. This codes for CASSLVASGAPVCEQYF.